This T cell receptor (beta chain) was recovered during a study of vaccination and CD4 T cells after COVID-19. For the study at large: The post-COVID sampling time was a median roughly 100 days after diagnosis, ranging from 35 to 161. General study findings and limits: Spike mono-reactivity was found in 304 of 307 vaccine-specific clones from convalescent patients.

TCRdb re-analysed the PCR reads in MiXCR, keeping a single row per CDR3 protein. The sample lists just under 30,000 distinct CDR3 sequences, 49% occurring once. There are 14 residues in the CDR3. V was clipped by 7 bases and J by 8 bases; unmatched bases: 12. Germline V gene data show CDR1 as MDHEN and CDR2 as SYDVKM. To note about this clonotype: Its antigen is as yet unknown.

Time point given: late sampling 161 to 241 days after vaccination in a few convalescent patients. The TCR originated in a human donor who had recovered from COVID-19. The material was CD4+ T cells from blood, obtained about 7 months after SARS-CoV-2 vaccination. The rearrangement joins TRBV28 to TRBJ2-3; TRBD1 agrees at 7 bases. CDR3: CASTTRDSEITQYF. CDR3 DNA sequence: TGTGCCAGCACCACAAGGGACAGTGAGATTACGCAGTATTTT.